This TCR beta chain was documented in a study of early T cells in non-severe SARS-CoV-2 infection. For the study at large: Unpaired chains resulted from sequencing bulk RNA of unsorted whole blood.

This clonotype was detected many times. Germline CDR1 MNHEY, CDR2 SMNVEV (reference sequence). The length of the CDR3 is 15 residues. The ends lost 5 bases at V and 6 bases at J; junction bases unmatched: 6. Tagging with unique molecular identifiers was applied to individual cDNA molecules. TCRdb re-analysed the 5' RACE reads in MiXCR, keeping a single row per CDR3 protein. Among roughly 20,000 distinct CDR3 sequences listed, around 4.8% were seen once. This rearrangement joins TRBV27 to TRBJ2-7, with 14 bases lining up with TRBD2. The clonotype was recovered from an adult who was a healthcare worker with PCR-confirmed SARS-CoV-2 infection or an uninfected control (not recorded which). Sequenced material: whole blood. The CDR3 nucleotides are TGTGCCAGCAGTCCTGGGACTAGCGGGAGAACCGAGCAGTACTTC. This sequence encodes CASSPGTSGRTEQYF.